Listed below are T cell receptor beta chains from one sample, sequenced in a study of a mutant IDH1 vaccine in newly diagnosed glioma. Their specific antigens are unknown. Some clones are missing from TCRdb's copy, which holds only in-frame ones; the method was immunoSEQ multiplex PCR. The table shows about 32,000 clones, with 60% to 80% occurring only once. Sample: PBMCs, taken from a glioma patient whose treatment included an IDH1 peptide vaccine. All receptors derive from a woman in her thirties with glioma. Some clones in this sample may be carry-over from other donors' samples. The CDR3 runs from the conserved cysteine through the conserved F or W. Fields, in order: clone size, V gene, D gene, J gene, CDR3 DNA, CDR3 protein. The D gene is left open where the match is weak. Size tells how often a clone was seen (once, few, many) or the class of an expanded clone, and some rows leave it out.

>.|TRBV5-6|TRBD1|TRBJ1-2
TGTGCCAGCAGCCCCTCGGCAGGGGGTAATGGCTACACCTTC
CASSPSAGGNGYTF
>once|TRBV10-2|TRBD2|TRBJ2-1
TGCGCCACCAGAGGACTAGCGGGGGATGAGCAGTTCTTC
CATRGLAGDEQFF
>.|TRBV10-3|TRBD1|TRBJ1-4
TGTGCCATCAGCGACGGGGACAGGGGCAATGAAAAACTGTTTTTT
CAISDGDRGNEKLFF
>.|TRBV9|TRBD2|TRBJ2-2
TGTGCCAGCAGCGTAACCCTTCTAGCGGGAGAGGTAGACACCGGGGAGCTGTTTTTT
CASSVTLLAGEVDTGELFF
>.|TRBV13|.|TRBJ1-5
TGTGCCAGCAGCTTCCAGGGTCAGCCCCAGCATTTT
CASSFQGQPQHF
>.|TRBV6-5|.|TRBJ1-2
TGTGCCAGCAGTTCTCCTAGCGAGATCAACTATGGCTACACCTTC
CASSSPSEINYGYTF
>.|TRBV19|.|TRBJ2-7
TGTGCCAGTAGAATGGGGCCAACCTACGAGCAGTACTTC
CASRMGPTYEQYF
>few|TRBV30|.|TRBJ1-1
TGTGCCTGGAGTGTGAACACTGAAGCTTTCTTT
CAWSVNTEAFF
>.|TRBV4-1|.|TRBJ2-7
TGCGCCAGCAGCCAAATTGGGTTCATTGAGAGGGACGAGCAGTACTTC
CASSQIGFIERDEQYF
>.|TRBV13|TRBD2|TRBJ2-1
TGTGCCAGCAGCTTGGGTAGCGGGAGAAATGAGCAGTTCTTC
CASSLGSGRNEQFF
>.|TRBV9|TRBD1|TRBJ2-3
TGTGCCAGCAGCGCGGGGACAGCTAGCACAGATACGCAGTATTTT
CASSAGTASTDTQYF
>few|TRBV7-8|TRBD2|TRBJ2-7
TGTGCCAGCAGCCCCGCCGGGGACTACTACGAGCAGTACTTC
CASSPAGDYYEQYF
>once|TRBV30|.|TRBJ2-7
TGTGCCTGTTACAGGGAAAGCTCCTACGAGCAGTACTTC
CACYRESSYEQYF
>.|TRBV9|.|TRBJ1-3
TGTGCCAGCAGCGTAGCTGGCAGCTCTGGAAACACCATATATTTT
CASSVAGSSGNTIYF
>.|TRBV28|.|TRBJ2-7
TGTGCCAGCAGTTTAGGGGGCTCCTACGAGCAGTACTTC
CASSLGGSYEQYF
>.|TRBV11-2|.|TRBJ2-1
TGTGCCAGCAGCTCCCTAAGAGATTTTTCCTACAATGAGCAGTTCTTC
CASSSLRDFSYNEQFF
>once|TRBV7-2|.|TRBJ2-6
TGTGCCAGGGCCCCCTCTGGGGCCAACGTCCTGACTTTC
CARAPSGANVLTF
>.|TRBV29-1|TRBD2|TRBJ2-3
TGCAGCGTTTGGGGAGCGGGAACGGGCACAGATACGCAGTATTTT
CSVWGAGTGTDTQYF
>.|TRBV2|.|TRBJ1-6
TGTGCCAGCAGTAGCGACCCCGTCTCACCCCTCCACTTT
CASSSDPVSPLHF
>once|TRBV7-2|.|TRBJ1-2
TGTGCCAGCAGGTTAAGGCAGAGCTATCGAGGCTACACCTTC
CASRLRQSYRGYTF
>.|TRBV27|.|TRBJ2-7
TGTGCCAGCAGTTTGAACGCCCGCGAGCAGTACTTC
CASSLNAREQYF
>.|TRBV7-8|TRBD2|TRBJ2-7
TGTGCCAGCAGCCCTGGCGGCGGGAGCCCCTACGAGCAGTACTTC
CASSPGGGSPYEQYF
>.|TRBV7-2|.|TRBJ1-4
TGTGCCAGCAGCTTAGTGGGGGGGGCTAATGAAAAACTGTTTTTT
CASSLVGGANEKLFF
>.|TRBV29-1|.|TRBJ2-3
TGCAGCGTTCGCGTTCGGGGGCGGGTAAACACAGATACGCAGTATTTT
CSVRVRGRVNTDTQYF
>.|TRBV7-2|TRBD1|TRBJ2-1
TGTGCCAGCAGCCACGACAGGGGATGGGATGAGCAGTTCTTC
CASSHDRGWDEQFF
>.|TRBV10-3|TRBD2|TRBJ2-5
TGTGCCATCAGCTTAGGGACTAGCGGGGGCTTGGGAGAGACCCAGTACTTC
CAISLGTSGGLGETQYF
>.|TRBV28|.|TRBJ2-5
TGTGCCAGCAGGTTGGCTCAGGGGCCCCAGTACTTC
CASRLAQGPQYF
>.|TRBV21-1|.|TRBJ2-7
TGTGCCAGCACCGACATAACCTACGAGCAGTACTTC
CASTDITYEQYF
>.|TRBV7-8|.|TRBJ1-3
TGTGCCAGCAGCTTAGGAAGGGCCCCCCGGGGGGAGTTAGGAAACACCATATATTTT
CASSLGRAPRGELGNTIYF
>.|TRBV2|.|TRBJ2-7
TGTGCCAGCAAGCTGCGAGGCGAGCAGTACTTC
CASKLRGEQYF
>.|TRBV29-1|TRBD2|TRBJ2-3
TGCAGCGTTGCGGGAGGGGCGTATGGAGATACGCAGTATTTT
CSVAGGAYGDTQYF
>few|TRBV10-3|.|TRBJ1-1
TGTGCCAGCTGGAGTGACAGAAACACTGAAGCTTTCTTT
CASWSDRNTEAFF
>.|TRBV18|.|TRBJ2-7
TGTGCCAGCTCACCTGGGACGTCCTCCTACGAGCAGTACTTC
CASSPGTSSYEQYF
>.|TRBV6-5|TRBD2|TRBJ2-1
TGTGCCAGCAGTATACGGGGGGAGCTCTACAATGAGCAGTTCTTC
CASSIRGELYNEQFF
>.|TRBV7-9|TRBD1|TRBJ2-5
TGTGCCAGCAGCTTAGACGGCTGGACAGGCCAAGAGACCCAGTACTTC
CASSLDGWTGQETQYF
>few|TRBV6-4|.|TRBJ1-1
TGTGCCAGCGGACCCCCTGAAGCTTTCTTT
CASGPPEAFF
>few|TRBV9|.|TRBJ1-1
TGTGCCAGCAGCCCCACTGTGGGAGGAAACACTGAAGCTTTCTTT
CASSPTVGGNTEAFF
>.|TRBV9|TRBD2|TRBJ2-7
TGTGCCAGCAGCGAGGGGACTAGCGGGAGCATACACGAGCAGTACTTC
CASSEGTSGSIHEQYF
>.|TRBV11-2|.|TRBJ1-5
TGTGCCAGCAGCGATAGCAATCAGCCCCAGCATTTT
CASSDSNQPQHF
>.|TRBV7-9|.|TRBJ1-5
TGTGCCAGCAGCTTAGGAGGGCGGATTGGAGAGCCCCAGCATTTT
CASSLGGRIGEPQHF
>.|TRBV15|TRBD1|TRBJ1-4
TGTGCCACCAGCAGAGATCTGTCAGGGGGGAGGGAAAAACTGTTTTTT
CATSRDLSGGREKLFF
>.|TRBV7-9|TRBD1|TRBJ2-1
TGTGCCAGCAGGTTCGGGGACAGGGGAGAATACAATGAGCAGTTCTTC
CASRFGDRGEYNEQFF
>.|TRBV15|TRBD1|TRBJ2-1
TGTGCCACCAGAGCCCCGGGACAGGGCGATGAGCAGTTCTTC
CATRAPGQGDEQFF
>.|TRBV7-9|.|TRBJ1-5
TGTGCCAGCAGCCTCACAGGCGATGGTTATCAGCCCCAGCATTTT
CASSLTGDGYQPQHF
>.|TRBV5-1|TRBD1|TRBJ1-1
TGCGCCAGCAGCTTGGAACAGGGGAGGACTGAAGCTTTCTTT
CASSLEQGRTEAFF
>.|TRBV5-6|.|TRBJ1-1
TGTGCCAGCAGCTTAGGAGCGGGGAACACTGAAGCTTTCTTT
CASSLGAGNTEAFF
>.|TRBV27|.|TRBJ2-4
TGTGCCAGCAGCCCGGCGAGGACGCGACCAAAAAACATTCAGTACTTC
CASSPARTRPKNIQYF
>.|TRBV5-8|.|TRBJ1-5
TGTGCCAGCAGCTTTAGGCGGGGAAGCGGTCAGCCCCAGCATTTT
CASSFRRGSGQPQHF
>.|TRBV4-1|.|TRBJ2-1
TGCGCCAGCAGCCAAGGGCGTGGGGGCGTGGATGAGCAGTTCTTC
CASSQGRGGVDEQFF
>.|TRBV9|TRBD2|TRBJ2-7
TGTGCCAGCAGCGTAGCGGGAGGCCTTGGGGGCGAGCAGTACTTC
CASSVAGGLGGEQYF
>.|TRBV13|TRBD1|TRBJ1-1
TGTGCCAGCAGCTTACTCCGAACCGGGACAGGGGCAACTGAAGCTTTCTTT
CASSLLRTGTGATEAFF
>.|TRBV11-2|.|TRBJ1-2
TGTGCCAGCAGCTTAGGGGAGGGTTACGAGTATGGCTACACCTTC
CASSLGEGYEYGYTF
>.|TRBV11-2|.|TRBJ1-2
TGTGCCAGCAGCTTACAGGGAGACTATGGCTACACCTTC
CASSLQGDYGYTF
>.|TRBV19|TRBD1|TRBJ1-5
TGTGCCAGCCGGGACCTGACAGGGGTCGGGCAGCCCCAGCATTTT
CASRDLTGVGQPQHF
>.|TRBV11-2|.|TRBJ1-2
TGTGCCAGCAGTTACTCTGAGGCGCCGGGGTATGGCTACACCTTC
CASSYSEAPGYGYTF
>.|TRBV5-5|.|TRBJ1-3
TGTGCCAGCAGCTTCCTGGGACAAGAGGGAAACACCATATATTTT
CASSFLGQEGNTIYF
>once|TRBV9|TRBD2|TRBJ2-7
TGTGCCAGCAGCCCTGGACTAGTTCCTCCGCAGTACTTC
CASSPGLVPPQYF
>few|TRBV7-9|TRBD2|TRBJ2-7
TGTGCCAGCAGCTTCGGTCCGGCCGGGACTAGAGTCCCCTACGAGCAGTACTTC
CASSFGPAGTRVPYEQYF
>.|TRBV4-2|TRBD2|TRBJ2-3
TGTGCCAGCAGCCAAGGCGGAGGGGGTAGCGGGACCTACACAGATACGCAGTATTTT
CASSQGGGGSGTYTDTQYF
>.|TRBV9|.|TRBJ1-2
TGTGCCAGTCGGGGGGGCGCCGACACTCAAAACTATGGCTACACCTTC
CASRGGADTQNYGYTF